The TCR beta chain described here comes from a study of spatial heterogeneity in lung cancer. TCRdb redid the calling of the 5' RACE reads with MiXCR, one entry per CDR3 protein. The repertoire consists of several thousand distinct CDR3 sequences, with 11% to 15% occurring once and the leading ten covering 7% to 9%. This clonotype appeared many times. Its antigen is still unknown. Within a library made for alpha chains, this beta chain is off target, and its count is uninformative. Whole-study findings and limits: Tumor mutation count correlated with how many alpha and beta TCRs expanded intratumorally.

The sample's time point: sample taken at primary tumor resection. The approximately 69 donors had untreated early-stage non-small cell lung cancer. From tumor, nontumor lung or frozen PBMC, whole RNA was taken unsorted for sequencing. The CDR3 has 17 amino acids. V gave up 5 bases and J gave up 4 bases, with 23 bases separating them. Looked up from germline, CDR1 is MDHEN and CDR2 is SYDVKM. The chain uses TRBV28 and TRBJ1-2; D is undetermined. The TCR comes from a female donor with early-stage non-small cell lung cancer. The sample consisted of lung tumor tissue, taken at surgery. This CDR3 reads CASSTSQDNLKAYGYTF. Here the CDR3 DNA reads TGTGCCAGCAGTACAAGCCAAGACAATCTAAAGGCCTATGGCTACACCTTC.